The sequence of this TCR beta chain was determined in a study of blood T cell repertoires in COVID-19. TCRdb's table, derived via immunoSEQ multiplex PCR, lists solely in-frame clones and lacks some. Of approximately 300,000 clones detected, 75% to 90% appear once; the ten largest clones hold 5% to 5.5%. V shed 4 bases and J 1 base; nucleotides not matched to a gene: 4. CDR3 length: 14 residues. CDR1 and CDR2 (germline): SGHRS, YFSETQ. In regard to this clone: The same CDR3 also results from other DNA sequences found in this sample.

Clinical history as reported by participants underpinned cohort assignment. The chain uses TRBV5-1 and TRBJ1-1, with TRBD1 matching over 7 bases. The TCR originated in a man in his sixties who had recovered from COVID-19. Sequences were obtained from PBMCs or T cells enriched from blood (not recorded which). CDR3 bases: TGCGCCAGCAGCCACGGGACAGCGAACACTGAAGCTTTCTTT. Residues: CASSHGTANTEAFF.